A single sample is the source of the 32 T cell receptor beta chains below, sequenced in a study of cytomegalovirus exposure and HLA in healthy donors listed by TCRdb under 2017. The library was generated by the immunoSEQ multiplex PCR assay. A mixture of 60 forward primers for TCR Vbeta segments and 13 reverse primers for TCR Jbeta segments was used in the multiplex PCR. TCRdb's version of the immuneACCESS table is confined to in-frame rearrangements and falls short of the full clone set. An unresolved V gene accounts for under half of the shortfall where checked; the remainder is of unknown origin. Recorded for this sample are around 220,000 clones; more than 60% of them occurred a single time. The ten largest clones capture approximately 1.7% of the sample. Sequencing was done on a sample of PBMCs. The receptors here all came from a woman aged 30 to 39 in good health and CMV-seronegative.

The chain links TRBV7-9 to TRBJ2-1; 7 bases are a match to TRBD1. The CDR3 contains 12 residues. With 5 bases clipped from V and 10 bases from J, the junction kept 5 bases outside the gene matches. Germline values: CDR1 SEHNR, CDR2 FQNEAQ (reference sequence). CDR3 nucleotides: TGTGCCAGCAGCCTGACAGGGTACGAGCAGTTCTTC. It specifies CASSLTGYEQFF.

The J gene is TRBJ2-1, the V gene TRBV5-1, with D perhaps matching TRBD1 (5 bases). V was clipped by 4 bases and J by 7 bases, with 18 bases between them. CDR3 length: 15 amino acids. Looked up from germline, CDR1 is SGHRS and CDR2 is YFSETQ. The CDR3 loop is CASSPDSVGRNEQFF. The CDR3 nucleotides are TGCGCCAGCAGCCCAGACAGTGTAGGTAGGAATGAGCAGTTCTTC.

J is TRBJ1-2 and V is TRBV5-8; TRBD1 agrees at 8 bases. The CDR3 sequence is 15 residues long. The trim removed 3 bases at V and 7 bases at J, leaving 11 bases unmatched. The germline V gene has CDR1 SGHTS and CDR2 YDEGEE. This chain's CDR3 is CASSSGWTGPAGYTF. DNA of the CDR3: TGTGCCAGCAGCTCAGGGTGGACAGGGCCGGCTGGCTACACCTTC.

A note on this clone: At one end the junction does not follow the germline gene, possibly because of a read error. The chain carries TRBV7-7 and TRBJ2-5; 11 bases fit TRBD2. The CDR3 has 16 residues. Germline loops: CDR1 SSHAT, CDR2 FNYEAQ (reference sequence). The CDR3 DNA sequence: TGTGCTAGCAGCTTAGGGGGACTAGCGGTGGGGGAGACCCAGTACTTC. Translated: CASSLGGLAVGETQYF.

This chain uses TRBV30 with TRBJ1-2; D possibly corresponds to TRBD1 (5 bases). Trimming removed 4 bases at V and 8 bases at J, with 23 bases between. CDR1 GTSNPN and CDR2 SVGIG come from the germline V gene (reference sequence). The CDR3 covers 15 residues. The CDR3 sequence is CAWIGRVTVGKGYTF. CDR3 nucleotide sequence: TGTGCCTGGATCGGCAGGGTAACGGTTGGAAAGGGCTACACCTTC.

This clone was recorded only once. The chain has TRBV27 and TRBJ2-5; 12 bases align to TRBD2. The J call may be faulty, since TRBJ2-7 better matches the DNA end. The CDR3 runs 14 residues. Germline V gives CDR1 MNHEY, CDR2 SMNVEV (reference sequence). The CDR3 DNA reads TGTGCCAGCAGTCCCCTAGCGGGGGGGCCCGAGCAGTACTTC. It translates to CASSPLAGGPEQYF.

The genes are TRBV7-9 and TRBJ2-3, with a possible D match to TRBD2 (6 bases). The CDR3 is 15 amino acids. Germline V gene data show CDR1 as SEHNR and CDR2 as FQNEAQ (reference sequence). Deletions cut 7 bases from V and 0 bases from J, with 14 bases between. This CDR3 reads CASIDPGLSTDTQYF. The DNA for the CDR3 is TGTGCCAGCATCGATCCGGGACTTAGCACAGATACGCAGTATTTT.

The chain has TRBV7-8 and TRBJ2-2; D perhaps matches TRBD2 (7 bases). This CDR3 is built from 17 residues. Germline lookup yields CDR1 SGHVS and CDR2 FQNEAQ. V was pared by 1 base and J by 4 bases, with 16 bases between. The CDR3 is CASSLGRRGPTTGELFF. The CDR3 nucleotides read TGTGCCAGCAGCTTAGGAAGGCGGGGGCCAACCACCGGGGAGCTGTTTTTT. Full variable domain (rest looked up from reference TRBV7-8 and TRBJ2-2): GAGVSQSPRYKVAKRGQDVALRCDPISGHVSLFWYQQALGQGPEFLTYFQNEAQLDKSGLPSDRFFAERPEGSVSTLKIQRTQQEDSAVYLCASSLGRRGPTTGELFFGEGSRLTVL.

This rearrangement joins TRBV13 to TRBJ1-5; D gene uncertain. Germline values: CDR1 PRHDT, CDR2 FYEKMQ (reference sequence). Trimming removed 2 bases at V and 4 bases at J, with 18 bases between. The CDR3 loop spans 17 amino acids. This CDR3 is CASSLRGLGHLNQPQHF. CDR3 sequence (DNA): TGTGCCAGCAGCTTACGAGGTCTAGGTCACTTAAATCAGCCCCAGCATTTT. Drawing the rest from reference TRBV13 and TRBJ1-5, the complete variable domain is AAGVIQSPRHLIKEKRETATLKCYPIPRHDTVYWYQQGPGQDPQFLISFYEKMQSDKGSIPDRFSAQQFSDYHSELNMSSLELGDSALYFCASSLRGLGHLNQPQHFGDGTRLSIL.

This rearrangement joins TRBV5-1 to TRBJ1-1; tentatively, D is TRBD1 (5 bases). The germline CDR1 and CDR2 sequences are SGHRS and YFSETQ. This CDR3 is 14 amino acids long. V was shortened by 3 bases and J by 5 bases, with 14 bases between the two germline ends. In nucleotides, the CDR3 is TGCGCCAGCAGCTGGGGGGGGGAGGCGACTGAAGCTTTCTTT. Its protein product is CASSWGGEATEAFF.

This clone was seen just once. The CDR3 bases are TGTGCCAGCAGCTGGAGGGGACAGGGGAACTACGAGCAGTACTTC. It is translated as CASSWRGQGNYEQYF. The genes are TRBV13 and TRBJ2-7, with 10 positions matching TRBD1. Germline lookup yields CDR1 PRHDT and CDR2 FYEKMQ (reference sequence). This CDR3 is 15 amino acids long. Trimming at V came to 4 bases and at J to 3 bases, leaving 6 bases not matched to a gene.

The gene calls are TRBV7-9 and TRBJ1-1; TRBD1 matches 9 bases. Germline trimming cut 4 bases from V and 0 bases from J; bases unmatched to any gene: 3. CDR1 is SEHNR, CDR2 FQNEAQ, per germline (reference sequence). The CDR3 spans 15 residues. CDR3 loop: CASSSTGGLNTEAFF. DNA of the CDR3: TGTGCCAGCAGCTCAACAGGGGGCCTGAACACTGAAGCTTTCTTT. The entire variable domain, with the rest obtained from reference TRBV7-9 and TRBJ1-1, is as follows: DTGVSQNPRHKITKRGQNVTFRCDPISEHNRLYWYRQTLGQGPEFLTYFQNEAQLEKSRLLSDRFSAERPKGSFSTLEIQRTEQGDSAMYLCASSSTGGLNTEAFFGQGTRLTVV.

The V call is TRBV7-3, the J call TRBJ1-6, with D possibly being TRBD1 (6 bases). This CDR3 has 14 residues. V was pared by 5 bases and J by 8 bases, with 13 bases between. The germline V gene has CDR1 SGHTA and CDR2 FQGTGA. CDR3 loop: CASSRRGPDSPLHF. For the CDR3, the DNA is TGTGCCAGCAGCCGCAGGGGCCCGGATTCACCCCTCCACTTT.

This clone showed up just a few times. The rearrangement uses TRBV7-9 and TRBJ2-3; D gene ambiguous. Trimming pared 1 base from V and 2 bases from J, leaving 16 bases between. Looked up from germline, CDR1 is SEHNR and CDR2 is FQNEAQ (reference sequence). This CDR3 is built from 17 residues. CDR3 sequence: CASSLDNGGEPTDTQYF. The CDR3 DNA reads as TGTGCCAGCAGCTTAGATAATGGCGGCGAACCCACAGATACGCAGTATTTT.

The V and J genes are TRBV7-2 and TRBJ1-2, with TRBD1 as a possible D gene (6 bases). Germline values: CDR1 SGHTA, CDR2 FQGNSA. CDR3 length equals 15 residues. V was clipped by 6 bases and J by 4 bases, with 18 bases between them. CDR3 protein: CASRGGAAMGYGYTF. DNA for the CDR3: TGTGCCAGCAGAGGGGGGGCTGCAATGGGCTATGGCTACACCTTC.

V and J are TRBV9 and TRBJ2-2; D gene ambiguous. The CDR3 length is 13 residues. With 0 bases removed from V and 3 bases from J, the gap between germline ends came to 3 bases. In germline, CDR1 is SGDLS, CDR2 YYNGEE. CDR3 region: CASSVAYTGELFF. The CDR3 DNA reads TGTGCCAGCAGCGTAGCCTACACCGGGGAGCTGTTTTTT.

In this sample, this clone turned up a few times. CDR3 in amino acids: CALGGAYTGELFF. CDR3 bases: TGTGCCTTGGGGGGGGCCTACACCGGGGAGCTGTTTTTT. The J gene is TRBJ2-2, the V gene TRBV7-6, with a possible D match to TRBD2 (7 bases). The CDR3 is made up of 13 amino acids. Germline CDR1 is SGHVS and CDR2 is FNYEAQ. V was pared by 11 bases and J by 3 bases, with 13 bases between.

J is TRBJ2-7 and V is TRBV18, with D possibly TRBD2 on 5 matching bases. V was trimmed by 4 bases and J by 2 bases, leaving 12 bases between them. Germline lookup yields CDR1 KGHSH and CDR2 LQKENI. The length of the CDR3 is 14 residues. DNA for the CDR3: TGTGCCAGCTCACTTTCCGGGATCCCCTACGAGCAGTACTTC. It codes for CASSLSGIPYEQYF.

This clone was picked up a small number of times. The chain couples TRBV5-4 to TRBJ2-7; possibly TRBD2 for D (5 bases). Deletions cut 2 bases from V and 6 bases from J, with 9 bases between. The V gene's germline CDR1 is SGHNT and CDR2 YYREEE (reference sequence). The CDR3 consists of 12 residues. The CDR3 reads CASSLTGSEQYF. Here the CDR3 DNA reads TGTGCCAGCAGCTTAACGGGGTCCGAGCAGTACTTC.

The V call is TRBV7-9, the J call TRBJ2-1; D may be TRBD2 (5 bases). The V and J ends lost 2 bases and 0 bases respectively, with 14 bases between them. The germline gives CDR1 SEHNR, CDR2 FQNEAQ (reference sequence). CDR3 size: 17 residues. For the CDR3, the DNA is TGTGCCAGCAGCTTATCAGCAGGAGGAAACTCCTACAATGAGCAGTTCTTC. It encodes CASSLSAGGNSYNEQFF.

The J gene is TRBJ2-2, the V gene TRBV15, with D possibly matching TRBD2 (5 bases). Trimming pared 8 bases from V and 5 bases from J, leaving 21 bases between. This CDR3 comprises 16 residues. Germline V CDR1 and CDR2: LNHNV, YYDKDF (reference sequence). CDR3 bases: TGTGCCACCCCCCAGAACGAGGGAGTGGGGACCGGGGAGCTGTTTTTT. Its translation: CATPQNEGVGTGELFF.

The count of this clone is one. The chain employs TRBV7-2 and TRBJ2-1; TRBD1 might be the D (6 bases). Trimming pared 5 bases from V and 8 bases from J, leaving 28 bases between. CDR1 and CDR2 (germline): SGHTA, FQGNSA. The CDR3 consists of 18 residues. CDR3 sequence reads: CASSPPLGGSYQWDEQFF. Written as DNA, the CDR3 is TGTGCCAGCAGCCCCCCGCTAGGGGGTTCGTATCAATGGGATGAGCAGTTCTTC.

The rearrangement links TRBV5-1 to TRBJ1-2; D may be TRBD1 (5 bases). The germline gives CDR1 SGHRS, CDR2 YFSETQ. The CDR3 totals 16 residues. Trimming left V 4 bases short and J 3 bases short, with 19 bases between. CDR3 coding DNA: TGCGCCAGCAGCCCGGGCGGGACTCGAGAGGACTATGGCTACACCTTC. Its translation: CASSPGGTREDYGYTF. Full variable domain (outside the CDR3, taken from reference TRBV5-1 and TRBJ1-2): KAGVTQTPRYLIKTRGQQVTLSCSPISGHRSVSWYQQTPGQGLQFLFEYFSETQRNKGNFPGRFSGRQFSNSRSEMNVSTLELGDSALYLCASSPGGTREDYGYTFGSGTRLTVV.

In its sample, this clone was seen a few times. The chain employs TRBV6-1 and TRBJ1-3; D perhaps matches TRBD1 (6 bases). This CDR3 region has 14 residues. The V gene lost 2 bases and the J gene lost 1 base, with 6 bases spanning the gap. Germline-derived CDR1 and CDR2 are MNHNS and SASEGT. DNA of the CDR3: TGTGCCAGCAGTGAAAGGGGGTCTGGAAACACCATATATTTT. The encoded protein is CASSERGSGNTIYF.

The V gene is TRBV7-2, the J gene TRBJ2-1; TRBD2 agrees at 12 bases. Per germline, CDR1 SGHTA and CDR2 FQGNSA. Unmatched junction bases numbered 3, after V lost 3 bases and J lost 6 bases. This CDR3 comprises 15 residues. The CDR3 sequence is CASSFTSGGFNEQFF. The CDR3 DNA reads TGTGCCAGCAGCTTTACTAGCGGGGGGTTCAATGAGCAGTTCTTC.

The chain couples TRBV9 to TRBJ1-1, with 8 bases matching TRBD1. Per the germline V gene, CDR1 is SGDLS and CDR2 is YYNGEE. CDR3 length: 13 residues. The ends lost 3 bases at V and 4 bases at J; junction bases unmatched: 2. The CDR3, as DNA: TGTGCCAGCAGCGAAACAGGGGGCACTGAAGCTTTCTTT. Protein: CASSETGGTEAFF.

This clone was found once. The gene calls are TRBV7-2 and TRBJ2-1, with 8 bases identical to TRBD2. The germline V gene encodes CDR1 SGHTA and CDR2 FQGNSA. The CDR3 is 14 amino acids. V lost 3 bases to trimming and J lost 5 bases; unmatched junction nucleotides: 3. CDR3 sequence: CASSFGLANNEQFF. The CDR3 DNA sequence: TGTGCCAGCAGCTTTGGACTAGCCAACAATGAGCAGTTCTTC.

The rearrangement links TRBV2 to TRBJ2-5, with a weak D call TRBD1 (6 bases). The CDR3 consists of 15 residues. Germline CDR1 SNHLY, CDR2 FYNNEI. Between the trimmed V and J ends, which lost 3 bases and 2 bases, there was a span of 13 bases. The CDR3 DNA is TGTGCCAGCAGTGAGGCAGGGGTTTCTCAAGAGACCCAGTACTTC. Residues: CASSEAGVSQETQYF.

This clone was seen a handful of times. CDR3 residues: CSVAGSLDGTEAFF. DNA of the CDR3: TGCAGCGTTGCGGGATCCCTTGACGGCACTGAAGCTTTCTTT. The chain carries TRBV29-1 and TRBJ1-1; D is undetermined. Germline assignment: CDR1 SQVTM and CDR2 ANQGSEA. Trimming removed 4 bases at V and 4 bases at J, with 16 bases between. There are 14 residues in the CDR3.

The gene calls are TRBV5-1 and TRBJ2-3, with D perhaps TRBD1 (6 bases). Germline CDR1 is SGHRS and CDR2 is YFSETQ. Trimming pared 6 bases from V and 2 bases from J, leaving 16 bases between. The CDR3 length is 15 residues. CDR3 residues: CASTGTIESTDTQYF. CDR3 sequence (DNA): TGCGCCAGCACCGGGACAATAGAGTCCACAGATACGCAGTATTTT.

The CDR3 nucleotides are TGTGCCAGCAGCTCACCTTGGATGCCGGGACACCGTTTCACAGATACGCAGTATTTT. Protein: CASSSPWMPGHRFTDTQYF. V and J are TRBV7-2 and TRBJ2-3, with D maybe TRBD1 (6 bases). This CDR3 is 19 amino acids long. In germline, CDR1 is SGHTA, CDR2 FQGNSA. The germline V and J ends were trimmed by 4 bases and 2 bases, with 25 bases remaining between them.

The rearrangement joins TRBV15 to TRBJ2-5, with 7 bases that match TRBD2. Germline lookup yields CDR1 LNHNV and CDR2 YYDKDF (reference sequence). The CDR3 is made up of 14 amino acids. Unmatched junction bases numbered 2, after V lost 1 base and J lost 3 bases. CDR3 bases: TGTGCCACCAGCAGAGTTCTAGCGGAAGAGACCCAGTACTTC. Encoded protein: CATSRVLAEETQYF.